The TCR beta chain described here comes from a study of blood T cell repertoires in COVID-19. Study as a whole: Collection of acute and convalescent COVID-19 samples took place in the United States, Italy and Spain.

Original methodology: Estimation of nucleated cell counts was performed using reference gene primer amplification. Using immunoSEQ multiplex PCR, the repertoire was profiled, and TCRdb retains in-frame clones only, with some absent. That table furnishes V, J and clone size, whereas the DNA furnished D and trimming. Of 500,000 or so clones in the sample, about nine tenths were seen once. Residents of about two dozen US areas, aged roughly 18 to 90 years, made up the participants. The study assigned cohorts using participant-reported clinical history. The source material was PBMCs or T cells enriched from blood (not recorded which). The clonotype was recovered from a woman in her late teens or twenties who had recovered from COVID-19.

The CDR3 bases are TGTGCCAGCAGAGTCCGAGGCGGGGAGCTGTTTTTT. Amino acid sequence: CASRVRGGELFF. The chain couples TRBV13 to TRBJ2-2; no firm D call. The germline gives CDR1 PRHDT, CDR2 FYEKMQ (reference sequence). This CDR3 has 12 amino acids. Trimming stripped 6 bases from V and 7 bases from J, with 9 bases between.